Shown below are 4 T cell receptor beta chains from a single sample sequenced in a study of cytomegalovirus exposure and HLA in healthy donors. PCR employed 60 Vbeta and 13 Jbeta primers. Assay used: immunoSEQ multiplex PCR; TCRdb lists only in-frame clones, some missing. This table has roughly 130,000 clones, about 80% appearing once. The sample was PBMCs. The receptors shown here come from a woman between 45 and 60 years old in good health and CMV-seronegative.

The rearrangement links TRBV6-1 to TRBJ2-1; possible D gene TRBD1, 5 bases. Deletions cut 6 bases from V and 9 bases from J, with 18 bases between. Germline V gene lookup returns CDR1 MNHNS and CDR2 SASEGT. This CDR3 contains 14 residues. The DNA for the CDR3 is TGTGCCAGCAGCAGGGTGGGTAGTGATACTGAGCAGTTCTTC. Its protein product is CASSRVGSDTEQFF.

This clone appeared a few times. CDR3 DNA: TGTGCCAGCAGTTTAAACCCACTAGCGGGATATGCCGATACGCAGTATTTT. It yields the protein CASSLNPLAGYADTQYF. The chain combines TRBV28 with TRBJ2-3, with 10 bases matching TRBD2. V lost 2 bases and J lost 6; bases outside the gene matches: 11. Per the germline V gene, CDR1 is MDHEN and CDR2 is SYDVKM. This CDR3 region has 17 residues.

The chain has TRBV4-3 and TRBJ1-2, with 10 bases aligning to TRBD1. CDR1 and CDR2 (germline): LGHNA, YSLEER. V trimming: 0 bases; J trimming: 0 bases; junction bases outside the gene matches: 7. The CDR3 has 18 amino acids. The CDR3 coding sequence is TGCGCCAGCAGCCAAGAGAGGACAGGGGGTGAAACTAACTATGGCTACACCTTC. Amino acid sequence: CASSQERTGGETNYGYTF.

The J gene is TRBJ2-2, the V gene TRBV28, with 10 bases aligning to TRBD1. The CDR3 length is 15 residues. The V segment lost 6 bases and the J segment 5 bases; nucleotides outside the gene matches: 6. Germline values: CDR1 MDHEN, CDR2 SYDVKM. The CDR3 DNA is TGTGCCAGCAGCCTAGCGGACAGGGGGACCGGGGAGCTGTTTTTT. Encoded protein: CASSLADRGTGELFF.